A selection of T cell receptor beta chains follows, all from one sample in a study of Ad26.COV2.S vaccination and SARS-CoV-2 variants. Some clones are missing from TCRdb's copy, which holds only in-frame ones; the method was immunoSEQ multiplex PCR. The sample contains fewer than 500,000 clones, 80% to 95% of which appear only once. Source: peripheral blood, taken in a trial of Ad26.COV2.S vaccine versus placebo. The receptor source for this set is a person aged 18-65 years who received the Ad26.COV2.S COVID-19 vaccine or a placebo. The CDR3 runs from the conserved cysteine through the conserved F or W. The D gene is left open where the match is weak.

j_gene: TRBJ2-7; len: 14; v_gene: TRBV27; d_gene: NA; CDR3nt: TGTGCCAGCAGTTTACGGGGACGTACCTACGAGCAGTACTTC; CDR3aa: CASSLRGRTYEQYF
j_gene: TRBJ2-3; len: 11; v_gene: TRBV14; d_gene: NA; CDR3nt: TGTGCCAGCAGCCAAGGAAGTACGCAGTATTTT; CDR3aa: CASSQGSTQYF
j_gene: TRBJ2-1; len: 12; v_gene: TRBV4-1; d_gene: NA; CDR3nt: TGCGCCAGCAGCCAAGTCTACAATGAGCAGTTCTTC; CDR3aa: CASSQVYNEQFF
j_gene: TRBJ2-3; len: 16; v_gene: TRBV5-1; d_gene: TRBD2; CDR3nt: TGCGCCAGCAGCCCGGGACTAGCGAGCAGCACAGATACGCAGTATTTT; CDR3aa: CASSPGLASSTDTQYF
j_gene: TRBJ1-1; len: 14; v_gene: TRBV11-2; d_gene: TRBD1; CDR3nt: TGTGCCAGCAGCGGGCGGGACAGAAACACTGAAGCTTTCTTT; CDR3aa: CASSGRDRNTEAFF
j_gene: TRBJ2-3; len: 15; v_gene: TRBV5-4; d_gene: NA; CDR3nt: TGTGCCAGCAGCTTGGGATGGTCTGGCACAGATACGCAGTATTTT; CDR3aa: CASSLGWSGTDTQYF
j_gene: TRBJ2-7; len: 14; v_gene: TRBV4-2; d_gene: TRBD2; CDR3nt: TGTGCCAGCAGCCCGCGCCCTAGCGGCTACGAGCAGTACTTC; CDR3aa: CASSPRPSGYEQYF
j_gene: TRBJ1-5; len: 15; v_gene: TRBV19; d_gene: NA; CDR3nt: TGTGCCAGTAGTAGAGAGAGGGATAGCAATCAGCCCCAGCATTTT; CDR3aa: CASSRERDSNQPQHF
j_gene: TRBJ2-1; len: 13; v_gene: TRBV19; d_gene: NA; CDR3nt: TGTGCCAGTAGTAAAACGCCATACAATGAGCAGTTCTTC; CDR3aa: CASSKTPYNEQFF
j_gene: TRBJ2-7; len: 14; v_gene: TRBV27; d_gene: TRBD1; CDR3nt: TGTGCCAGCAGAGTGGGACAGAGTACCTACGAGCAGTACTTC; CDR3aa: CASRVGQSTYEQYF
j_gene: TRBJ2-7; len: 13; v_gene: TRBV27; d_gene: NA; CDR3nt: TGTGCCAGCAGTGACCCCCCCTACTGGGAGCAGTACTTC; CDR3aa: CASSDPPYWEQYF
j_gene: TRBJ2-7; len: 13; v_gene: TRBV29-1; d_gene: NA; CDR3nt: TGCAGCGCCTCCGGTCCCATTCTCCGCGAGCAGTACTTC; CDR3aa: CSASGPILREQYF